This T cell receptor (beta chain) derives from a study of cytomegalovirus exposure and HLA in healthy donors. Study-wide findings and caveats: Some TCR beta chains (around 180 of them) were listed as cytomegalovirus-associated.

The CDR3 is made up of 16 amino acids. The germline CDR1 and CDR2 sequences are SEHNR and FQNEAQ (reference sequence). V was cut by 5 bases and J by 0 bases, with 16 bases left in between. The PCR was carried out with 60 Vbeta primers and 13 Jbeta primers. This table comes from immunoSEQ multiplex PCR, and its TCRdb copy is limited to in-frame clones, with some not included. The table has about 120,000 clones, approximately 80% seen once. A remark on this clone: Its matching antigen is unknown.

This clonotype was obtained from a man aged 25 to 40 in good health and CMV-seropositive. Sequencing was done on a sample of PBMCs. The V gene is TRBV7-9, the J gene TRBJ1-1, with a weak D call TRBD1 (6 bases). This CDR3 is CASSVGGHGMNTEAFF. The CDR3 region has the DNA TGTGCCAGCAGCGTAGGGGGACATGGGATGAACACTGAAGCTTTCTTT.